These T cell receptor beta chains were read from a single sample in a study of monozygotic twins with inflammatory bowel disease. TCRdb reprocessed the 5' RACE reads and keeps a single row for each CDR3 protein, giving no DNA. The clone table shows 150,000 to 200,000 distinct CDR3 sequences, with the ten largest holding less than 8%. Sample: blood. The receptors stem from a human donor with ulcerative colitis or Crohn's disease, or a healthy co-twin of an affected twin (not recorded which). Each CDR3 is given with its conserved first and last residue.

TRBV5-1	TRBJ1-1	CASRDKTAQMNTEAFF
TRBV3-1	TRBJ2-2	CASSMTGENTGELFF
TRBV5-1	TRBJ1-2	CASSLSGTGGFDGYTF
TRBV10-3	TRBJ1-3	CAISESSSGNTIYF
TRBV30	TRBJ1-2	CAWIPTGGLYGYTF
TRBV7-3	TRBJ2-7	CASSPNQAGVRYEQYF
TRBV5-1	TRBJ1-2	CASSPQGAPAQVGYTF
TRBV12-3/TRBV12-4	TRBJ2-3	CASSGMTVGTDTQYF
TRBV30	TRBJ1-3	CAWRTSDTGNTIYF
TRBV10-3	TRBJ2-1	CAIAGLAGGGNEQFF
TRBV10-3	TRBJ2-2	CAVSGGETGELFF
TRBV5-1	TRBJ2-7	CASSLGRQGAYEQYF
TRBV20-1	TRBJ2-7	CSAGAAGEQYF
TRBV20-1	TRBJ2-1	CSASTPGQGALKVRGEQFF
TRBV2	TRBJ2-1	CASSDYNEQFF
TRBV5-5	TRBJ1-6	CASSLADYSPLHF
TRBV12-3/TRBV12-4	TRBJ1-1	CASSLQGVGSEAFF
TRBV20-1	TRBJ1-2	CSATETGDYGYTF
TRBV6-1	TRBJ1-4	CASRKGQNPEKLFF
TRBV28	TRBJ2-7	CATLGTGGYEQYF
TRBV7-3	TRBJ2-3	CASSQSTDTQYF
TRBV6-5	TRBJ2-7	CASSYDRGYTYEQYF
TRBV30	TRBJ2-1	CAWSPSSGSRQFF
TRBV12-3/TRBV12-4	TRBJ2-7	CASRRTLYEQYF
TRBV19	TRBJ2-5	CASSSQGGETQYF
TRBV29-1	TRBJ1-4	CSVAPSAGGEKLFF
TRBV5-1	TRBJ1-1	CASSGSGGMNTEAFF
TRBV5-1	TRBJ2-7	CASSETGEAFYEQYF
TRBV5-1	TRBJ2-1	CASSLVSGRGAYNEQFF
TRBV3-1	TRBJ1-6	CASSAPWVLSSYNSPLHF
TRBV5-1	TRBJ2-1	CASSLDRGNNEQFF